Presented here are 9 T cell receptor beta chains from one specimen sequenced in a study of blood T cell repertoires in COVID-19. The method was immunoSEQ multiplex PCR; TCRdb's version includes in-frame clones alone and lacks a portion of them. The sample comprises about 180,000 clones, 65% to 90% of which are singletons, and approximately 1.5% rests with the top ten. Sequenced sample: peripheral blood. All receptors derive from a human donor in a cohort sampled during active COVID-19.

J is TRBJ2-3 and V is TRBV10-1; 13 bases agree with TRBD2. Trimming at V came to 0 bases and at J to 2 bases, leaving 8 bases not matched to a gene. The CDR3 has 19 amino acids. CDR1 and CDR2 (germline): WNHNN, SYGVQD (reference sequence). CDR3: CASSESGQGTSGVTDTQYF. CDR3 DNA: TGCGCCAGCAGTGAGTCGGGTCAGGGGACTAGCGGGGTCACAGATACGCAGTATTTT.

This chain connects TRBV9 to TRBJ2-7; possible D gene TRBD1, 6 bases. The germline V gene has CDR1 SGDLS and CDR2 YYNGEE. The CDR3 is 15 residues long. Trimming took 1 base from V and 1 from J, leaving 12 bases between them. The DNA of the CDR3 is TGTGCCAGCAGCGTATCCCAGGGGTTGTCCTACGAGCAGTACTTC. This encodes CASSVSQGLSYEQYF.

This clone has only one observation. This chain joins TRBV2 and TRBJ1-4; TRBD1 is a possible D gene (6 bases). The CDR3 covers 16 residues. Germline CDR1 reads SNHLY; CDR2 reads FYNNEI. Trimming left V 8 bases short and J 0 bases short, with 16 bases between. The CDR3 DNA reads TGTGCCAGCGGTGGGACAACCTTTGCAACTAATGAAAAACTGTTTTTT. It translates to CASGGTTFATNEKLFF.

This chain links TRBV4-1 with TRBJ1-1; the D gene is possibly TRBD1 (6 bases). V lost 3 bases and J lost 0, with 11 bases in between. Germline assignment: CDR1 MGHRA and CDR2 YSYEKL. The CDR3 is 15 residues long. The CDR3 DNA is TGCGCCAGCAGCCAGGAGACAGGCGTGAACACTGAAGCTTTCTTT. It encodes CASSQETGVNTEAFF.

J is TRBJ2-7 and V is TRBV11-1, with unresolved D. Trimming pared 2 bases from V and 0 bases from J, leaving 5 bases between. The germline CDR1 and CDR2 sequences are SGHAT and FQDESV (reference sequence). The CDR3 runs 13 residues. CDR3 in DNA: TGTGCCAGCAGCTTAAGGAGCTCCTACGAGCAGTACTTC. Translated, it gives CASSLRSSYEQYF. Filled out from reference TRBV11-1 and TRBJ2-7, the complete variable domain reads EAEVAQSPRYKITEKSQAVAFWCDPISGHATLYWYRQILGQGPELLVQFQDESVVDDSQLPKDRFSAERLKGVDSTLKIQPAELGDSAMYLCASSLRSSYEQYFGPGTRLTVT.

The chain is built from TRBV6-5 and TRBJ1-2, with 7 bases fitting TRBD1. V gave up 6 bases and J gave up 4 bases; unmatched junction bases: 11. CDR3 length: 15 residues. From germline, CDR1 is MNHEY and CDR2 SVGAGI. DNA for the CDR3: TGTGCCAGCAGCAAAACCGGGGACAGCCCCTATGGCTACACCTTC. It specifies CASSKTGDSPYGYTF.

The chain uses TRBV5-4 and TRBJ2-3; 8 bases line up with TRBD1. Trimming removed 4 bases from V and 3 bases from J; junction bases left unmatched: 10. The CDR3 length is 16 residues. Per the germline V gene, CDR1 is SGHNT and CDR2 is YYREEE (reference sequence). The CDR3 DNA sequence: TGTGCCAGCAGCCGGTATACAGGGGGGAGAACAGATACGCAGTATTTT. Its protein product is CASSRYTGGRTDTQYF.

On this clone: An end of the junction does not agree with germline; a read error may underlie this. This chain uses TRBV7-7 with TRBJ1-1; D is perhaps TRBD1 (5 bases). Germline V lookup: CDR1 SSHAT, CDR2 FNYEAQ (reference sequence). The CDR3 length is 13 residues. The CDR3 DNA is TGTGCTAGCAGCTTAACAGGGAACACTGAAGCTTTCTTT. It encodes CASSLTGNTEAFF.

About this clone itself: The sample has other DNA sequences that encode this CDR3 too. This chain links TRBV29-1 with TRBJ1-5, with TRBD1 identical over 7 bases. This CDR3 is built from 13 residues. The junction had 7 bases not matched to a gene; V was cut back by 6 bases and J by 5 bases. The germline V gene encodes CDR1 SQVTM and CDR2 ANQGSEA. The chain's CDR3 is CSVATGVDQPQHF. CDR3 coding DNA: TGCAGCGTCGCCACAGGGGTCGATCAGCCCCAGCATTTT.